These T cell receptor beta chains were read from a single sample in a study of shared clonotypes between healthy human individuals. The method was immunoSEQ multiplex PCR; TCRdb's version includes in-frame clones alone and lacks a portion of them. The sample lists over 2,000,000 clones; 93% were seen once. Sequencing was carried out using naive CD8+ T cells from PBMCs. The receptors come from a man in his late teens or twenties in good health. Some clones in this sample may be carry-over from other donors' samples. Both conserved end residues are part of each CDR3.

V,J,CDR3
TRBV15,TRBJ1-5,CATSPEAGGNQPQHF
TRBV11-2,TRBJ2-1,CASSLVILVGGDEQFF
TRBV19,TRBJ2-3,CASSIDLEGDTQYF
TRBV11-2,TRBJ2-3,CASSLIRTATDTQYF
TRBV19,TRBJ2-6,CASCSSGANVLTF
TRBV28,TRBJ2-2,CASSTPSGRANTGELFF
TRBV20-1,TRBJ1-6,CSAAREGLLHF
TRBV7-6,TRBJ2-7,CASSALAGGPYEQYF
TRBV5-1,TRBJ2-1,CASSLGGEQFF
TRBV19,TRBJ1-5,CASSTTGYSNQPQHF
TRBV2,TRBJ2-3,CASSVGDRGLDTQYF
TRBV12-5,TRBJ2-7,CASGLVGSRLALSYEQYF
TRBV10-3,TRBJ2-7,CAISSPGGQDEQYF
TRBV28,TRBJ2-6,CASSPTTPLSASGANVLTF
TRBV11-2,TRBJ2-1,CASRPPGLAGWNEQFF
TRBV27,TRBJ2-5,CASRTGGVETQYF
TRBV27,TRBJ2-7,CASSHALGLASYEQYF
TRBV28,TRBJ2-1,CASSLGDRAGGYNEQFF
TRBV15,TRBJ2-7,CATSRVRHPREQYF
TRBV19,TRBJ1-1,CASSIFGTGGGNTEAFF
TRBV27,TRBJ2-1,CASSLLRPYNEQFF
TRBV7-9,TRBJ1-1,CASRPSRGRDMNTEAFF
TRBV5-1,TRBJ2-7,CASSPTGTGGQYF
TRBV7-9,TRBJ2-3,CASSPLHGDTQYF
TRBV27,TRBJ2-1,CASSLGGPYNEQFF
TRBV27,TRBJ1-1,CASLKKGTGIEAFF
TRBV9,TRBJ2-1,CASSVADGLNEQFF
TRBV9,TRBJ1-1,CASSSNPGTPNTEAFF
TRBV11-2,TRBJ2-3,CASSPSPWGTDTQYF
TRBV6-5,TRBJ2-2,CASSYSTGINGELFF
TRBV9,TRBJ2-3,CASSVGYRASGSSDTQYF
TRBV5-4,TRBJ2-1,CASSLLINEQFF